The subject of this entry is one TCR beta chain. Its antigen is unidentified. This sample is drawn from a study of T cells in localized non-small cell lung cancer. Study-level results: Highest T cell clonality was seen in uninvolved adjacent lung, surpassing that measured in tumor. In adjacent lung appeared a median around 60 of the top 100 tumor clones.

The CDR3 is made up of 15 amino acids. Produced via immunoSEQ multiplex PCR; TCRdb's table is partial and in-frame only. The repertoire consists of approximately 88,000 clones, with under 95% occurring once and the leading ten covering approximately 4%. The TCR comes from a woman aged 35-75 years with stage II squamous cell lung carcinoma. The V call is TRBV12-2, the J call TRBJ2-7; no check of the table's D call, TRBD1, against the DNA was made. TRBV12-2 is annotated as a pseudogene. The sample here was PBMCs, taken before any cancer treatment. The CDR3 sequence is CASRLDEDRVYEQYF. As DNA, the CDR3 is TGTGCAAGTCGCTTAGATGAGGACAGGGTCTACGAGCAGTACTTC.